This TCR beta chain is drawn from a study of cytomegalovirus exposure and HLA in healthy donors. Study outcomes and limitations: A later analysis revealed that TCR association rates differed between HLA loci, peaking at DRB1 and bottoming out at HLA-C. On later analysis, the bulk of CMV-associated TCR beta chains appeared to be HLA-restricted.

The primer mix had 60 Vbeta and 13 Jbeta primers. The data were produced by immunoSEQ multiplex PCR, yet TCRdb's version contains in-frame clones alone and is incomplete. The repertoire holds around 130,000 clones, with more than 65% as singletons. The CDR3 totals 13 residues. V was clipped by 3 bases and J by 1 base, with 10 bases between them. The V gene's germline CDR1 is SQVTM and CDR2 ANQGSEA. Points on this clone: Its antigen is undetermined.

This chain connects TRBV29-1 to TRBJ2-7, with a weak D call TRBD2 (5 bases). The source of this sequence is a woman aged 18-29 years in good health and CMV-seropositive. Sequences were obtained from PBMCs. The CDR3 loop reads CSVDEGVSYEQYF. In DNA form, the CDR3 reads TGCAGCGTTGATGAGGGTGTTTCCTACGAGCAGTACTTC.